This T cell receptor (beta chain) is from a study of blood T cell repertoires in COVID-19. TCRdb keeps only in-frame clones here, not all; method: immunoSEQ multiplex PCR. Of roughly 200,000 clones detected, approximately 90% appear once; the ten largest clones hold 9.5% to 15%. This clone was counted once. V lost 0 bases to trimming and J lost 3 bases, with 19 bases between them. Germline loops: CDR1 SGDLS, CDR2 YYNGEE. This CDR3 contains 18 residues. The sequence was obtained from a woman aged 18-29 years who had recovered from COVID-19. Sequencing was carried out using peripheral blood. The gene calls are TRBV9 and TRBJ2-1; possible D gene TRBD2, 6 bases. The chain's CDR3 is CASSVEGGLARYYNEQFF. The DNA of the CDR3 is TGTGCCAGCAGCGTAGAGGGAGGATTAGCGAGATACTACAATGAGCAGTTCTTC.